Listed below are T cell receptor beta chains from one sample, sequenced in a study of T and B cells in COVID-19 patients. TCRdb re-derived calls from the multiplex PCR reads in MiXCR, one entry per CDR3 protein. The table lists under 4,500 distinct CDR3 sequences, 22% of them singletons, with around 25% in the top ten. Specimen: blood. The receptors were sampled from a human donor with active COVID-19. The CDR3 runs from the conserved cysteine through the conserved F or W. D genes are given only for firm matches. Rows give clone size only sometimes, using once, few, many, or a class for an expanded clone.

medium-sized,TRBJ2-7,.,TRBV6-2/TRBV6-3,TGTGCCATGGGGGCCGCCTACGAGCAGTACTTC,CAMGAAYEQYF
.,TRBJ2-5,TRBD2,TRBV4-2,TGCGCCAGCAGCCAAGATCTCGGGGGGAAGACCCAGTACTTC,CASSQDLGGKTQYF
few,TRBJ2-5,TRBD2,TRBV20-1,TGCAGTGCTAGAGATTGGCCTAGCGGGACTTTAGAGACCCAGTACTTC,CSARDWPSGTLETQYF
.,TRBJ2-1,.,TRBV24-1,TGTGCCACCAGTGATTTTGGCACTCGCTCCTACAATGAGCAGTTCTTC,CATSDFGTRSYNEQFF
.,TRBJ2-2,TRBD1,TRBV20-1,TGCAGTGCTTCCGGGACAGGGGGCACCGGGGAGCTGTTTTTT,CSASGTGGTGELFF
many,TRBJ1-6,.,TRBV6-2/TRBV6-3,TGTGCCAGCAGCTTTATTGCTCGTGGTTCACCCCTCCACTTT,CASSFIARGSPLHF
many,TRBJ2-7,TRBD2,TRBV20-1,TGCAGGCGGGAGGGCCATAACGAGCAGTACTTC,CRREGHNEQYF
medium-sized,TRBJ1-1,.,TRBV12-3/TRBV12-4,TGTGCCAGCAGGTTGAACTTGGCTGAAGCTTTCTTT,CASRLNLAEAFF
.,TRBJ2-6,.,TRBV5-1,TGCGCCAGCAGCTTGGTCCCAGACTCTGGGGCCAACGTCCTGACTTTC,CASSLVPDSGANVLTF
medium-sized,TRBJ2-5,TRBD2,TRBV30,TGTGCCTGGAGTGGAGCGGGAGGGCCGGCCCAAGAGACCCAGTACTTC,CAWSGAGGPAQETQYF
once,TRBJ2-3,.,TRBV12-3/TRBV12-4,TGTGCTAGTGGTCGGACGGCACTTCTGGGAGATACGCAGTATTTT,CASGRTALLGDTQYF
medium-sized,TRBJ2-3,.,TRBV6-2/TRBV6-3,TGTGCCAGCAGTTACTCTCGACCCAGGGGCACAGATACGCAGTATTTT,CASSYSRPRGTDTQYF